A selection of T cell receptor beta chains follows, all from one sample in a study of T cell changes during pregnancy in multiple sclerosis. Profiled with immunoSEQ multiplex PCR; TCRdb holds only in-frame clones, not every one. The top ten hold approximately 5.1% of the sample, which has tens of thousands of clones, roughly 90% seen once. The input for sequencing was peripheral blood, taken in the third trimester of pregnancy. The receptors derive from a female donor in good health, enrolled as a control in a pregnancy study. The CDR3 runs from the conserved cysteine through the conserved F or W. The D gene is left open where the match is weak. Size is stated for part of the rows, as once, few or many counts, or as a class when the clone is expanded.

J gene: TRBJ2-1
V gene: TRBV27
D gene: NA
clone size: NA
CDR3 DNA: TGTGCCAGCAGTCTCTCCAAGGAGAATGAGCAGTTCTTC
CDR3 protein: CASSLSKENEQFF

J gene: TRBJ1-1
V gene: TRBV6-1
D gene: TRBD1
clone size: NA
CDR3 DNA: TGTGCCAGCAGTGAGGTCAGGGGGAGGAACACTGAAGCTTTCTTT
CDR3 protein: CASSEVRGRNTEAFF

J gene: TRBJ2-5
V gene: TRBV7-7
D gene: TRBD1
clone size: NA
CDR3 DNA: TGTGCTAGCAGCGTCGGACAGGGAGGCGAGACCCAGTACTTC
CDR3 protein: CASSVGQGGETQYF

J gene: TRBJ2-2
V gene: TRBV7-3
D gene: NA
clone size: NA
CDR3 DNA: TGTGCCAGCAGCCCTTTGGGGAGGAACACCGGGGAGCTGTTTTTT
CDR3 protein: CASSPLGRNTGELFF

J gene: TRBJ2-7
V gene: TRBV5-1
D gene: TRBD2
clone size: NA
CDR3 DNA: TGCGCCAGCCGGACTAGCGGGAGCTACGAGCAGTACTTC
CDR3 protein: CASRTSGSYEQYF

J gene: TRBJ1-1
V gene: TRBV9
D gene: NA
clone size: NA
CDR3 DNA: TGTGCCAGCAGCGTCCAGAACACTGAAGCTTTCTTT
CDR3 protein: CASSVQNTEAFF

J gene: TRBJ1-6
V gene: TRBV11-2
D gene: NA
clone size: NA
CDR3 DNA: TGTGCCAGCAGCTTAGGCAGGCCGACTAATTCGCCCCTCCACTTT
CDR3 protein: CASSLGRPTNSPLHF

J gene: TRBJ1-2
V gene: TRBV10-1
D gene: TRBD1
clone size: NA
CDR3 DNA: TGCGCCAGCAGAAGACGGACAGGCCTAGCCGGGGGCTATGGCTACACCTTC
CDR3 protein: CASRRRTGLAGGYGYTF

J gene: TRBJ1-2
V gene: TRBV2
D gene: NA
clone size: NA
CDR3 DNA: TGTGCCAGCAGGGAACAGATAGGCGCGCGGGGCTACACCTTC
CDR3 protein: CASREQIGARGYTF

J gene: TRBJ2-5
V gene: TRBV10-3
D gene: NA
clone size: NA
CDR3 DNA: TGTGCCATCAGCAGCAGGGTTGAGACCCAGTACTTC
CDR3 protein: CAISSRVETQYF

J gene: TRBJ2-5
V gene: TRBV27
D gene: NA
clone size: once
CDR3 DNA: TGTGCCAGCAGTTTTAGAAGGGGCCAATGGACCCAGTACTTC
CDR3 protein: CASSFRRGQWTQYF

J gene: TRBJ2-1
V gene: TRBV27
D gene: NA
clone size: NA
CDR3 DNA: TGTGCCAGCAGTTTCGGCGGGAAGTCCTACAATGAGCAGTTCTTC
CDR3 protein: CASSFGGKSYNEQFF

J gene: TRBJ2-2
V gene: TRBV19
D gene: NA
clone size: few
CDR3 DNA: TGTGCCAGTAGTATACCTACTAGTTACACCGGGGAGCTGTTTTTT
CDR3 protein: CASSIPTSYTGELFF

J gene: TRBJ2-7
V gene: TRBV30
D gene: NA
clone size: NA
CDR3 DNA: TGTGCCTGGAGTGTTCCGTCCCACGAGCAGTACTTC
CDR3 protein: CAWSVPSHEQYF

J gene: TRBJ2-1
V gene: TRBV6-5
D gene: TRBD1
clone size: NA
CDR3 DNA: TGTGCCAGCAGTTACTCATGGACAGGCGACAATGAGCAGTTCTTC
CDR3 protein: CASSYSWTGDNEQFF

J gene: TRBJ1-1
V gene: TRBV2
D gene: TRBD1
clone size: NA
CDR3 DNA: TGTGCCAGCAGTGCGGGACAGCGGGCTTTCTTT
CDR3 protein: CASSAGQRAFF

J gene: TRBJ1-5
V gene: TRBV5-1
D gene: NA
clone size: NA
CDR3 DNA: TGCGCCAGCAGCCCGGGGAGTCAAGAGAATCAGCCCCAGCATTTT
CDR3 protein: CASSPGSQENQPQHF

J gene: TRBJ2-7
V gene: TRBV18
D gene: NA
clone size: NA
CDR3 DNA: TGTGCCAGCTCACCCCTGGCAGTACCCTCCTACGAGCAGTACTTC
CDR3 protein: CASSPLAVPSYEQYF

J gene: TRBJ2-7
V gene: TRBV9
D gene: TRBD1
clone size: NA
CDR3 DNA: TGTGCCAGCAGCGTAGCTACGGATTCTAATTTCGGACAGGGAGGATCCTACGAGCAGTACTTC
CDR3 protein: CASSVATDSNFGQGGSYEQYF

J gene: TRBJ2-2
V gene: TRBV6-4
D gene: NA
clone size: NA
CDR3 DNA: TGTGCCAGCAGTGACTCAGAGACAGGTCCTAGCGGGGAGCTGTTTTTT
CDR3 protein: CASSDSETGPSGELFF

J gene: TRBJ1-5
V gene: TRBV4-2
D gene: TRBD1
clone size: NA
CDR3 DNA: TGTGCCAGCAGCCAAGCTCCAGGGGGCTATCAGCCCCAGCATTTT
CDR3 protein: CASSQAPGGYQPQHF

J gene: TRBJ1-2
V gene: TRBV7-2
D gene: TRBD1
clone size: NA
CDR3 DNA: TGTGCCAGCAGCTTAGTGTCGACAGGGGAAGGCTACACCTTC
CDR3 protein: CASSLVSTGEGYTF

J gene: TRBJ2-7
V gene: TRBV6-5
D gene: TRBD1
clone size: NA
CDR3 DNA: TGTGCCAGCAGTTTCGCCCGGGACAGCCCTTCCTACGAGCAGTACTTC
CDR3 protein: CASSFARDSPSYEQYF

J gene: TRBJ1-6
V gene: TRBV7-2
D gene: NA
clone size: NA
CDR3 DNA: TGTGCCAGCAGCTTAGTAGGGGGTGCCTATAATTCACCCCTCCACTTT
CDR3 protein: CASSLVGGAYNSPLHF

J gene: TRBJ1-1
V gene: TRBV19
D gene: NA
clone size: NA
CDR3 DNA: TGTGCCAGTAGTGCCCCGTCAGGGGCCGTGAACACTGAAGCTTTCTTT
CDR3 protein: CASSAPSGAVNTEAFF

J gene: TRBJ2-7
V gene: TRBV2
D gene: NA
clone size: NA
CDR3 DNA: TGTGCCACCCCCGGCAGGGGAGGGGCCGAGCAGTACTTC
CDR3 protein: CATPGRGGAEQYF

J gene: TRBJ2-1
V gene: TRBV7-3
D gene: NA
clone size: NA
CDR3 DNA: TGTGCCAGCAGCTTAGTCGCGGGGCCTTACAATGAGCAGTTCTTC
CDR3 protein: CASSLVAGPYNEQFF

J gene: TRBJ1-1
V gene: TRBV5-4
D gene: NA
clone size: once
CDR3 DNA: TGTGCCAGCAGCTTGGAGTTACAGGGTAACACTGAAGCTTTCTTT
CDR3 protein: CASSLELQGNTEAFF

J gene: TRBJ2-4
V gene: TRBV11-3
D gene: NA
clone size: NA
CDR3 DNA: TGTGCCAGCAGAACTGGACAGGGAGGGCCGGTTTGGGGAAACATTCAGTACTTC
CDR3 protein: CASRTGQGGPVWGNIQYF

J gene: TRBJ2-7
V gene: TRBV9
D gene: TRBD2
clone size: NA
CDR3 DNA: TGTGCCAGCAGCCCTCGGTCAGGACTAGCCTACGAGCAGTACTTC
CDR3 protein: CASSPRSGLAYEQYF

J gene: TRBJ1-5
V gene: TRBV6-1
D gene: TRBD1
clone size: NA
CDR3 DNA: TGTGCCAGCCGGAAACCAGGGGGCACGGGTCAGCCCCAGCATTTT
CDR3 protein: CASRKPGGTGQPQHF

J gene: TRBJ2-3
V gene: TRBV7-2
D gene: NA
clone size: NA
CDR3 DNA: TGTGCCAGCAGCTTAGGGGGCGAGGGCACAGATACGCAGTATTTT
CDR3 protein: CASSLGGEGTDTQYF

J gene: TRBJ2-2
V gene: TRBV10-3
D gene: TRBD1
clone size: NA
CDR3 DNA: TGTGCCACCAGGGGGACAAACACCGGGGAGCTGTTTTTT
CDR3 protein: CATRGTNTGELFF

J gene: TRBJ2-1
V gene: TRBV30
D gene: TRBD2
clone size: NA
CDR3 DNA: TGTGCCTGGAGTCCGATCTGGGACTACCGGAATGAGCAGTTCTTC
CDR3 protein: CAWSPIWDYRNEQFF

J gene: TRBJ1-1
V gene: TRBV7-9
D gene: NA
clone size: few
CDR3 DNA: TGTGCCAGCAGCTTGACAGTATTTGAAGCTTTCTTT
CDR3 protein: CASSLTVFEAFF

J gene: TRBJ1-2
V gene: TRBV9
D gene: NA
clone size: NA
CDR3 DNA: TGTGCCAGCAGCCACACATCGGCGGGGGGGTATGGCTACACCTTC
CDR3 protein: CASSHTSAGGYGYTF

J gene: TRBJ1-1
V gene: TRBV2
D gene: NA
clone size: NA
CDR3 DNA: TGTGCCAGCAGTGAAGGACAGCTTTCCTCTGAAGCTTTCTTT
CDR3 protein: CASSEGQLSSEAFF

J gene: TRBJ2-4
V gene: TRBV7-9
D gene: TRBD1
clone size: NA
CDR3 DNA: TGTGCCAGCAGCTTCCGAGGGGGCTCGGCCAAAAACATTCAGTACTTC
CDR3 protein: CASSFRGGSAKNIQYF

J gene: TRBJ1-2
V gene: TRBV7-2
D gene: TRBD1
clone size: NA
CDR3 DNA: TGTGCCAGCAGCCCCCGCACAGGGGGCAAGGATGGCTACACCTTC
CDR3 protein: CASSPRTGGKDGYTF

J gene: TRBJ1-2
V gene: TRBV6-6
D gene: TRBD1
clone size: NA
CDR3 DNA: TGTGCCAGCAGTTTGGCAGGGGGCCCCTATGGCTACACCTTC
CDR3 protein: CASSLAGGPYGYTF

J gene: TRBJ1-5
V gene: TRBV19
D gene: NA
clone size: NA
CDR3 DNA: TGTGCCAGTAGCCCGGGAGGCGGAGGGGGGAGGCCCCAGCATTTT
CDR3 protein: CASSPGGGGGRPQHF

J gene: TRBJ1-1
V gene: TRBV30
D gene: NA
clone size: NA
CDR3 DNA: TGTGCCTGCCCGACTGAGAACACTGAAGCTTTCTTT
CDR3 protein: CACPTENTEAFF

J gene: TRBJ1-2
V gene: TRBV5-6
D gene: NA
clone size: NA
CDR3 DNA: TGTGCCAGCAGCTTGGTCGCCACCGGAGAGGATGGCTACACCTTC
CDR3 protein: CASSLVATGEDGYTF

J gene: TRBJ2-7
V gene: TRBV7-2
D gene: NA
clone size: NA
CDR3 DNA: TGTGCCAGCAGCTTTGGGGGCGGCTCCTACGAGCAGTACTTC
CDR3 protein: CASSFGGGSYEQYF

J gene: TRBJ1-1
V gene: TRBV6-1
D gene: NA
clone size: NA
CDR3 DNA: TGTGCCAGTACCTTAGGGGGGGTGGGGAACACTGAAGCTTTCTTT
CDR3 protein: CASTLGGVGNTEAFF

J gene: TRBJ1-5
V gene: TRBV30
D gene: NA
clone size: NA
CDR3 DNA: TGTGCCTGGAGTACAGGGTCGTATCAGCCCCAGCATTTT
CDR3 protein: CAWSTGSYQPQHF

J gene: TRBJ2-7
V gene: TRBV27
D gene: TRBD1
clone size: NA
CDR3 DNA: TGTGCCAGCACCGGACAGGGGTTAGACGAGCAGTACTTC
CDR3 protein: CASTGQGLDEQYF

J gene: TRBJ1-2
V gene: TRBV7-9
D gene: TRBD1
clone size: NA
CDR3 DNA: TGTGCCAGCATTGTGGCAGGGGGCGCCGATGGCTACACCTTC
CDR3 protein: CASIVAGGADGYTF

J gene: TRBJ2-1
V gene: TRBV6-1
D gene: TRBD2
clone size: NA
CDR3 DNA: TGTGCCACCTCACAACTAGCGGGAGCAAGCAATGAGCAGTTCTTC
CDR3 protein: CATSQLAGASNEQFF

J gene: TRBJ2-1
V gene: TRBV4-2
D gene: TRBD2
clone size: NA
CDR3 DNA: TGTGCCAGCAGCCAACCCCTTAGCGGGGGGGCAGGTAATGAGCAGTTCTTC
CDR3 protein: CASSQPLSGGAGNEQFF

J gene: TRBJ1-4
V gene: TRBV2
D gene: TRBD1
clone size: once
CDR3 DNA: TGTGCCAGCAGACAGGGGGCTGGTAATGAAAAACTGTTTTTT
CDR3 protein: CASRQGAGNEKLFF

J gene: TRBJ1-1
V gene: TRBV7-2
D gene: NA
clone size: NA
CDR3 DNA: TGTGCCAGCAGCTTAAATGTTGCGATTAACACTGAAGCTTTCTTT
CDR3 protein: CASSLNVAINTEAFF

J gene: TRBJ2-3
V gene: TRBV29-1
D gene: TRBD1
clone size: NA
CDR3 DNA: TGCAGCGTCGAAAGACAGGGGGGCACAGATACGCAGTATTTT
CDR3 protein: CSVERQGGTDTQYF

J gene: TRBJ2-3
V gene: TRBV4-1
D gene: TRBD2
clone size: NA
CDR3 DNA: TGCGCCAGCAGCCAACCAGCGGGACGAGGTACTGGCACAGATACGCAGTATTTT
CDR3 protein: CASSQPAGRGTGTDTQYF

J gene: TRBJ2-6
V gene: TRBV5-1
D gene: NA
clone size: NA
CDR3 DNA: TGCGCCAGCAGTCCCGTGGGGGGTTCCCCTGGGGCCAACGTCCTGACTTTC
CDR3 protein: CASSPVGGSPGANVLTF

J gene: TRBJ2-2
V gene: TRBV11-3
D gene: TRBD2
clone size: NA
CDR3 DNA: TGTGCCAGCAGCTGGGTTCTAGCGGGCAGCACCGGGGAGCTGTTTTTT
CDR3 protein: CASSWVLAGSTGELFF

J gene: TRBJ2-2
V gene: TRBV2
D gene: TRBD2
clone size: NA
CDR3 DNA: TGTGCCAGCATGGGGCTAGCGGGCACCGGGGAGCTGTTTTTT
CDR3 protein: CASMGLAGTGELFF

J gene: TRBJ1-5
V gene: TRBV9
D gene: TRBD1
clone size: NA
CDR3 DNA: TGTGCCAGCAGCGGCAACCCGGGACAGTTGAGGGGGAGCAATCAGCCCCAGCATTTT
CDR3 protein: CASSGNPGQLRGSNQPQHF

J gene: TRBJ2-3
V gene: TRBV9
D gene: NA
clone size: NA
CDR3 DNA: TGTGCCAGCAGCGTAGCTTACAGCGGTAGCACAGATACGCAGTATTTT
CDR3 protein: CASSVAYSGSTDTQYF